This note documents a single T cell receptor (beta chain) sequence. Germline assignment: CDR1 SGHTA and CDR2 FQGNSA. CDR3 size: 15 residues. This entry belongs to a study of T cells expressing NK-cell markers. TCRdb re-called the 5' RACE reads, yielding one record per CDR3 amino acid sequence without DNA. Its listing shows roughly 430,000 distinct CDR3 sequences. The chain is built from TRBV7-2 and TRBJ1-2; TCRdb's assignment of TRBD1 cannot be checked, as there is no DNA. This clonotype was obtained from a woman between 18 and 69 years old in good health. The material sequenced was blood T cells: a sorted CD56 or NKG2C T cell subset, CD4+ or CD8+ T cells, or bulk PBMC T cells (not recorded which). The chain's CDR3 is CASSPKTQGKDGYTF.